The 18 T cell receptor beta chains below come from one sample, sequenced in a study of regulatory T cells in long-lasting Graves disease. The time point is: newly diagnosed GD, antithyroid drugs for less than 3 months. PBMC RNA was the source of the TCR library. According to the study, TCR beta libraries were built with iRepertoire HTBI primers and CDR3-region Arm-PCR. Via MiXCR, TCRdb re-called the multiplex PCR reads, giving one row per CDR3 protein. The repertoire holds some 500,000 distinct CDR3 sequences, with approximately 12% as singletons. The same sample was also used in a study of T cells in Graves' hyperthyroidism and ophthalmopathy.

Source: peripheral blood mononuclear cells (PBMCs), taken at new diagnosis, from a patient treated with antithyroid drugs. Receptors were obtained from a man aged 25-45 years with Graves disease.

This clonotype was detected only a few times. This chain uses TRBV7-9 with TRBJ2-1, with TRBD1 matching 9 bases. The CDR3 loop spans 14 amino acids. Germline CDR1 SEHNR, CDR2 FQNEAQ (reference sequence). Trimming at V came to 5 bases and at J to 8 bases, leaving 7 bases not matched to a gene. The CDR3 bases are TGTGCCAGCAGCGCACGGACAGGGGTTGATGAGCAGTTCTTC. Protein sequence: CASSARTGVDEQFF.

This clonotype showed up many times. The rearrangement uses TRBV6-1 and TRBJ2-7, with unresolved D. The V gene's germline CDR1 is MNHNS and CDR2 SASEGT. This CDR3 is 13 amino acids long. V dropped 8 bases and J dropped 0 bases, with 11 bases sitting between them. This CDR3 is CASSIPNSYEQYF. The DNA for the CDR3 is TGTGCCAGCTCTATCCCAAACTCCTACGAGCAGTACTTC.

This clonotype was seen ten or more times. The chain joins TRBV28 to TRBJ2-7, with 7 bases that match TRBD1. Germline V CDR1 and CDR2: MDHEN, SYDVKM. This CDR3 contains 14 residues. Losses at the gene ends were 6 bases for V and 0 bases for J; bases not matched to a gene: 5. The CDR3 DNA follows: TGTGCCAGCAGGTCCCGGGACAGCTCCTACGAGCAGTACTTC. Amino acids: CASRSRDSSYEQYF. The variable domain in full, completed from reference TRBV28 and TRBJ2-7, reads DVKVTQSSRYLVKRTGEKVFLECVQDMDHENMFWYRQDPGLGLRLIYFSYDVKMKEKGDIPEGYSVSREKKERFSLILESASTNQTSMYLCASRSRDSSYEQYFGPGTRLTVT.

This clonotype occurred many times. The CDR3 region has the DNA TGTGCCAGCAGTATGATACGAAGGCACACAGATACGCAGTATTTT. Its protein is CASSMIRRHTDTQYF. V usage is TRBV12-3 or TRBV12-4 and J usage is TRBJ2-3; no clear D gene. This CDR3 region has 15 residues. Trimming took 5 bases from V and 2 from J, leaving 14 bases between them.

At least ten counts were recorded for this clonotype. J is TRBJ2-7 and V is TRBV9; the D gene is possibly TRBD1 (5 bases). V was shortened by 0 bases and J by 2 bases, with 9 bases between the two germline ends. Per germline, CDR1 SGDLS and CDR2 YYNGEE. The CDR3 covers 14 residues. The CDR3: CASSVATGTYEQYF. In DNA, the CDR3 is TGTGCCAGCAGCGTAGCTACAGGAACCTACGAGCAGTACTTC.

In its sample, this clonotype was seen a few times. The rearrangement joins TRBV18 to TRBJ2-3; the D gene is possibly TRBD2 (5 bases). CDR3 length equals 14 residues. The germline V gene has CDR1 KGHSH and CDR2 LQKENI. Trimming left V 2 bases short and J 4 bases short, with 10 bases between. The CDR3 DNA follows: TGTGCCAGCTCACCAAAGAGGGTTGCAGATACGCAGTATTTT. Translation: CASSPKRVADTQYF.

This clonotype was recorded many times. The chain has TRBV2 and TRBJ1-2; D uncertain. V was pared by 3 bases and J by 8 bases, with 13 bases between. The CDR3 runs to 13 residues. From germline, CDR1 is SNHLY and CDR2 FYNNEI. In DNA, the CDR3 is TGTGCCAGCAGTGATAATGGGTTTGAAGGCTACACCTTC. Protein sequence: CASSDNGFEGYTF.

This clonotype was seen repeatedly, ten times or more. The chain carries TRBV29-1 and TRBJ2-3; tentative D call: TRBD2 (5 bases). The CDR3 is made up of 17 amino acids. Trimming removed 7 bases from V and 0 bases from J, with 23 bases in between. Germline V lookup: CDR1 SQVTM, CDR2 ANQGSEA. The CDR3 bases are TGCAGCGCTGCAAACCCCGTTGAGGGTTTGAGCACAGATACGCAGTATTTT. It translates to CSAANPVEGLSTDTQYF.

This clonotype was counted only a few times. This chain links TRBV24-1 with TRBJ2-1, with TRBD2 matching 7 bases. Germline V lookup: CDR1 KGHDR, CDR2 SFDVKD. The trim removed 9 bases at V and 5 bases at J, leaving 6 bases unmatched. The CDR3 is 13 residues long. In DNA, the CDR3 is TGTGCCACCGGCCTGCGGGAGAACAATGAGCAGTTCTTC. This codes for CATGLRENNEQFF.

This chain joins TRBV15 and TRBJ1-3, with D unresolved. V was shortened by 3 bases and J by 4 bases, with 13 bases between the two germline ends. Germline CDR1 reads LNHNV; CDR2 reads YYDKDF (reference sequence). This CDR3 contains 15 residues. In DNA, the CDR3 is TGTGCCACCAGCAGGACGCAACTATTGGGAAACACCATATATTTT. Translated, it gives CATSRTQLLGNTIYF.

The CDR3 spells CAWSTQGSGYTF. For the CDR3, the DNA is TGTGCCTGGAGTACGCAGGGGTCTGGCTACACCTTC. The chain links TRBV30 to TRBJ1-2; the D gene is possibly TRBD1 (6 bases). The CDR3 spans 12 residues. Trimming shortened V by 2 bases and J by 7 bases, and 11 bases separated the two germline ends. CDR1 is GTSNPN, CDR2 SVGIG, per germline (reference sequence). Filled out from reference TRBV30 and TRBJ1-2, the complete variable domain reads SQTIHQWPATLVQPVGSPLSLECTVEGTSNPNLYWYRQAAGRGLQLLFYSVGIGQISSEVPQNLSASRPQDRQFILSSKKLLLSDSGFYLCAWSTQGSGYTFGSGTRLTVV.

The rearrangement uses TRBV5-1 and TRBJ2-1, with unresolved D. V was trimmed by 3 bases and J by 5 bases, leaving 24 bases between them. Germline V gene lookup returns CDR1 SGHRS and CDR2 YFSETQ. This CDR3 comprises 18 residues. This CDR3 is CASSYGGWIRRSNNEQFF. In DNA form, the CDR3 reads TGCGCCAGCAGCTATGGTGGGTGGATACGGCGGAGCAACAATGAGCAGTTCTTC.

This clonotype was counted only a few times. The rearrangement uses TRBV18 and TRBJ2-7; D may be TRBD2 (5 bases). Per the germline V gene, CDR1 is KGHSH and CDR2 is LQKENI. The V and J ends lost 5 bases and 2 bases respectively, with 16 bases between them. This CDR3 contains 15 residues. The CDR3 loop reads CASSIGKGLAYEQYF. CDR3 in DNA: TGTGCCAGCTCAATCGGGAAGGGTCTGGCCTACGAGCAGTACTTC.

This clonotype was recorded at least ten times. This chain connects TRBV7-3 to TRBJ2-1; no definite D call. This CDR3 is built from 13 residues. With 3 bases removed from V and 8 bases from J, the gap between germline ends came to 11 bases. CDR1 is SGHTA, CDR2 FQGTGA, per germline. Written as DNA, the CDR3 is TGTGCCAGCAGCTTGACTCCTGCGGATGAGCAGTTCTTC. Its translation is CASSLTPADEQFF.

V and J are TRBV20-1 and TRBJ2-7; TRBD2 aligns across 11 bases. The V and J ends lost 6 bases and 2 bases, in that order; junction bases with no gene match: 3. Germline lookup yields CDR1 DFQATT and CDR2 SNEGSKA (reference sequence). The CDR3 is 13 amino acids. CDR3 protein: CSALTSGAYEQYF. CDR3 bases: TGCAGTGCCCTGACTAGCGGGGCCTACGAGCAGTACTTC.

This clonotype was recorded a few times. The chain uses TRBV20-1 and TRBJ2-4; no firm D call. Trimming pared 5 bases from V and 0 bases from J, leaving 8 bases between. CDR3 size: 13 residues. The germline CDR1 and CDR2 sequences are DFQATT and SNEGSKA (reference sequence). The CDR3 loop is CSAETIAKNIQYF. For the CDR3, the DNA is TGCAGTGCTGAAACGATAGCCAAAAACATTCAGTACTTC.

This chain joins TRBV19 and TRBJ2-7; weak D call: TRBD1 (5 bases). V was trimmed by 6 bases and J by 0 bases, leaving 12 bases between them. This CDR3 spans 14 amino acids. Germline CDR1 LNHDA, CDR2 SQIVND (reference sequence). CDR3 sequence: CASSPTVTSYEQYF. The CDR3 DNA is TGTGCCAGTAGCCCGACAGTAACCTCCTACGAGCAGTACTTC.

This clonotype was picked up many times. The V gene is TRBV7-8, the J gene TRBJ1-2, with a possible D match to TRBD1 (6 bases). In germline, CDR1 is SGHVS, CDR2 FQNEAQ. V was trimmed by 5 bases and J by 0 bases, leaving 7 bases between them. This CDR3 comprises 13 residues. The CDR3 sequence: CASSQGTNYGYTF. The CDR3 DNA reads TGTGCCAGCAGCCAGGGGACTAACTATGGCTACACCTTC. Together with reference TRBV7-8 and TRBJ1-2, the CDR3 gives the full variable domain: GAGVSQSPRYKVAKRGQDVALRCDPISGHVSLFWYQQALGQGPEFLTYFQNEAQLDKSGLPSDRFFAERPEGSVSTLKIQRTQQEDSAVYLCASSQGTNYGYTFGSGTRLTVV.